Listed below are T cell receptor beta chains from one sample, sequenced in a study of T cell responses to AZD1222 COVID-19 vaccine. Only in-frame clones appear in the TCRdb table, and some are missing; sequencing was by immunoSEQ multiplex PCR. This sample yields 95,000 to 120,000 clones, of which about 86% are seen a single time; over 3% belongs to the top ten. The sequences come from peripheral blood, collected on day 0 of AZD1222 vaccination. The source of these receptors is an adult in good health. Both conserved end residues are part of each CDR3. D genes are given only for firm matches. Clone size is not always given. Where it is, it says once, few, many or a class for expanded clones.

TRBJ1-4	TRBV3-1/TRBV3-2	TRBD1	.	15	CASSHSGTVNEKLFF	TGTGCCAGCAGCCATTCCGGGACAGTAAATGAAAAACTGTTTTTT
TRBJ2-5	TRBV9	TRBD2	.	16	CASSVGVAGVQETQYF	TGTGCCAGCAGCGTAGGGGTAGCGGGCGTTCAAGAGACCCAGTACTTC
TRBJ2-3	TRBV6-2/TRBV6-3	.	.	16	CASSPQGSGSTDTQYF	TGTGCCAGCAGTCCCCAGGGGTCGGGAAGCACAGATACGCAGTATTTT
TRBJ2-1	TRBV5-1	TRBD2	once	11	CASSLLAGQFF	TGCGCCAGCAGCTTACTAGCGGGGCAGTTCTTC
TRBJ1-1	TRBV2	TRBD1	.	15	CASSSTGTANTEAFF	TGTGCCAGCAGCTCGACCGGGACAGCTAACACTGAAGCTTTCTTT
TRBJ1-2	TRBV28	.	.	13	CASRSAQNYGYTF	TGTGCCAGCCGCTCGGCCCAAAACTATGGCTACACCTTC
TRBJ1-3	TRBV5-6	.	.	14	CASSLSRAGNTIYF	TGTGCCAGCAGCTTGAGCAGGGCTGGAAACACCATATATTTT
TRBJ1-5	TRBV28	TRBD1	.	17	CASSPPYRGTHNQPQHF	TGTGCCAGCAGTCCACCATACAGGGGGACGCACAATCAGCCCCAGCATTTT
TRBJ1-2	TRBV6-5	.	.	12	CASSLGAGGYTF	TGTGCCAGCAGTTTAGGGGCTGGGGGCTACACCTTC
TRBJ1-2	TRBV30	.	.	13	CAWSPVHSGGYTF	TGTGCCTGGAGCCCGGTTCATTCGGGAGGCTACACCTTC
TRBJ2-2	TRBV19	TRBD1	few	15	CASSPGTGPTGELFF	TGTGCCAGTAGTCCCGGGACAGGGCCCACCGGGGAGCTGTTTTTT
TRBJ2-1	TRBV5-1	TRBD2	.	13	CASSPGLGNEQFF	TGCGCCAGCAGCCCCGGACTAGGCAATGAGCAGTTCTTC
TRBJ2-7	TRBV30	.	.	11	CAWSSLGGQYF	TGTGCCTGGAGTTCGTTGGGGGGGCAGTACTTC
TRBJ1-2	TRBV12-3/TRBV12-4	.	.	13	CASSLLGAGGYTF	TGTGCCAGCAGTTTATTGGGGGCGGGAGGCTACACCTTC
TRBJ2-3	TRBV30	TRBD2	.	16	CARASGGATGTDTQYF	TGTGCCCGCGCTAGCGGGGGGGCCACGGGCACAGATACGCAGTATTTT
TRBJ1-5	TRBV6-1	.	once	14	CASSERVSNQPQHF	TGTGCCAGCAGTGAAAGGGTAAGCAATCAGCCCCAGCATTTT
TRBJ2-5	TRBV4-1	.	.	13	CASRFLGEETQYF	TGCGCCAGCAGGTTCCTCGGAGAAGAGACCCAGTACTTC
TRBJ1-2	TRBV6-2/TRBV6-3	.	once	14	CASTYSPNSYGYTF	TGTGCCAGCACCTACTCCCCCAATTCCTATGGCTACACCTTC
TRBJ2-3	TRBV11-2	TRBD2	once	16	CASSPTSGGRGDTQYF	TGTGCCAGCAGCCCTACGTCGGGGGGGCGGGGAGATACGCAGTATTTT
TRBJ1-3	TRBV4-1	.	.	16	CASSLGQLITGNTIYF	TGCGCCAGCAGCCTTGGACAGTTAATCACCGGAAACACCATATATTTT
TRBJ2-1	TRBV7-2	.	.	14	CASSSRDSQNEQFF	TGTGCCAGCAGCTCCAGGGACTCTCAGAATGAGCAGTTCTTC
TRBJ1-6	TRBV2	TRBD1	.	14	CASSVGQGPSPLHF	TGTGCCAGCAGCGTGGGACAGGGCCCTTCACCCCTCCACTTT
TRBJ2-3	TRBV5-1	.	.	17	CASSLGFSPASTDTQYF	TGCGCCAGCAGCTTGGGCTTTTCCCCTGCTAGCACAGATACGCAGTATTTT
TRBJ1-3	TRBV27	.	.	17	CASSLSAARAVGNTIYF	TGTGCCAGCAGTTTATCGGCAGCTAGGGCGGTGGGAAACACCATATATTTT
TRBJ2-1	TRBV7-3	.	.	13	CASSLNSYDEQFF	TGTGCCAGCAGCTTAAATAGTTACGATGAGCAGTTCTTC
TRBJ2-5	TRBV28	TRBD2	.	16	CASSSWTSGDKETQYF	TGTGCCAGCAGTTCATGGACTAGCGGGGATAAAGAGACCCAGTACTTC
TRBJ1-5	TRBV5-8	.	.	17	CASSPVGAGVSNQPQHF	TGTGCCAGCAGCCCTGTGGGGGCCGGGGTTAGCAATCAGCCCCAGCATTTT
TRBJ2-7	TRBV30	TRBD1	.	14	CAWSATGASYEQYF	TGTGCCTGGAGTGCGACAGGGGCCTCCTACGAGCAGTACTTC
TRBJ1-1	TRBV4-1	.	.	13	CASSQEDWTEAFF	TGCGCCAGCAGCCAAGAGGATTGGACTGAAGCTTTCTTT
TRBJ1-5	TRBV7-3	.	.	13	CASSLQFGQPQHF	TGTGCCAGCAGCTTACAGTTCGGTCAGCCCCAGCATTTT
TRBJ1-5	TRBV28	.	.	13	CASSQGNNQPQHF	TGTGCCAGCAGCCAGGGAAACAATCAGCCCCAGCATTTT
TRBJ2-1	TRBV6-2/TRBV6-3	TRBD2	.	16	CASSYSLAGGRNEQFF	TGTGCCAGCAGTTACTCGCTAGCGGGGGGGCGCAATGAGCAGTTCTTC
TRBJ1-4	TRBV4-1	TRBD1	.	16	CASSTRQGGTSEKLFF	TGCGCCAGCAGCACCCGACAGGGAGGCACAAGTGAAAAACTGTTTTTT
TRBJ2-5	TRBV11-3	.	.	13	CASSQGQQETQYF	TGTGCCAGCAGCCAAGGACAACAAGAGACCCAGTACTTC
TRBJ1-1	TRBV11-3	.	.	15	CASSPGEGVNTEAFF	TGTGCCAGCAGCCCAGGGGAGGGGGTGAACACTGAAGCTTTCTTT
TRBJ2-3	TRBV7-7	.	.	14	CASSLDGSTDTQYF	TGTGCCAGCAGCTTGGACGGAAGCACAGATACGCAGTATTTT
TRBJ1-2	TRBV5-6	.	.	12	CASVARGYGYTF	TGTGCCAGCGTAGCCCGGGGGTATGGCTACACCTTC
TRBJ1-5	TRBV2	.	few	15	CASSELQGLGQPQHF	TGTGCCAGCAGTGAACTTCAGGGACTGGGGCAGCCCCAGCATTTT
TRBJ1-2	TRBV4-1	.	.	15	CASSQERSANYGYTF	TGCGCCAGCAGCCAAGAGAGATCAGCTAACTATGGCTACACCTTC
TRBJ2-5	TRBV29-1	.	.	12	CSAASGQETQYF	TGCAGCGCTGCGTCAGGGCAAGAGACCCAGTACTTC
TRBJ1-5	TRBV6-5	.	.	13	CASRTGLDQPQHF	TGTGCCAGCAGAACAGGGTTGGATCAGCCCCAGCATTTT
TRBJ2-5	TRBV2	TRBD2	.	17	CASSDRTSGGPRETQYF	TGTGCCAGCAGTGATCGGACTAGCGGGGGCCCCAGAGAGACCCAGTACTTC
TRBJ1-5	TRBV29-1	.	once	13	CSVSLGQDQPQHF	TGCAGCGTTTCTTTGGGTCAGGATCAGCCCCAGCATTTT
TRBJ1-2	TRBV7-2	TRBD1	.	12	CAITPTGFGYTF	TGTGCTATAACCCCGACAGGGTTCGGCTACACCTTC
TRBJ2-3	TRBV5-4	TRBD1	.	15	CASSPSDRAKDTQYF	TGTGCCAGCAGCCCCTCGGACAGGGCGAAAGATACGCAGTATTTT
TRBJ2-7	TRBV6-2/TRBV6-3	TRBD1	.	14	CASSIGTGVWEQYF	TGTGCCAGCAGCATCGGGACAGGCGTATGGGAGCAGTACTTC
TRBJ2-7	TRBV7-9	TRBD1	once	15	CASSLAGTASYEQYF	TGTGCCAGCAGCCTAGCAGGGACAGCCTCCTACGAGCAGTACTTC
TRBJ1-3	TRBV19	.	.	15	CASSPGGAPGNTIYF	TGTGCCAGTAGTCCTGGAGGGGCGCCTGGAAACACCATATATTTT
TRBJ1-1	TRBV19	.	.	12	CASREMNTEAFF	TGTGCCAGTAGGGAAATGAACACTGAAGCTTTCTTT
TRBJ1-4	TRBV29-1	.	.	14	CSVALGGGTEKLFF	TGCAGCGTAGCCCTGGGGGGGGGAACTGAAAAACTGTTTTTT
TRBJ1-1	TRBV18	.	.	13	CASSTTRNTEAFF	TGTGCCAGCTCAACGACAAGGAACACTGAAGCTTTCTTT
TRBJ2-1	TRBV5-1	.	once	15	CASRELGTAYNEQFF	TGCGCCAGCAGGGAGCTCGGGACGGCCTACAATGAGCAGTTCTTC
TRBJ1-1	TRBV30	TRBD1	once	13	CAWSLTGSDEAFF	TGTGCCTGGAGTCTGACAGGGTCCGATGAAGCTTTCTTT
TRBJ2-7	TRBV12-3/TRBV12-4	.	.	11	CASSLYREQYF	TGTGCCAGCAGTTTATACCGCGAGCAGTACTTC
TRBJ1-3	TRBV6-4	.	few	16	CASSEGGQRMGNTIYF	TGTGCCAGCAGTGAGGGCGGACAGCGGATGGGAAACACCATATATTTT
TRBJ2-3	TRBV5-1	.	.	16	CASSSEQVGSTDTQYF	TGCGCCAGCAGCTCCGAACAGGTCGGGAGCACAGATACGCAGTATTTT
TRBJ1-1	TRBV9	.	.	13	CASSVESGTEAFF	TGTGCCAGCAGCGTAGAAAGTGGAACTGAAGCTTTCTTT
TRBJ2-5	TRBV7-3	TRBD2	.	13	CASSPMGGRAQYF	TGTGCCAGCAGCCCCATGGGGGGGAGGGCCCAGTACTTC
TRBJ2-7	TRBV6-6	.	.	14	CASSYSGQSYEQYF	TGTGCCAGCAGTTACTCGGGCCAGTCCTACGAGCAGTACTTC
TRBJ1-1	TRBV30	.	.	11	CAWGGYTEAFF	TGTGCCTGGGGCGGATACACTGAAGCTTTCTTT